The 24 T cell receptor beta chains reported below all come from one sample, sequenced in a study of cytomegalovirus exposure and HLA in healthy donors. PCR involved 60 Vbeta and 13 Jbeta primers. Clones were read by immunoSEQ multiplex PCR, and TCRdb kept only the in-frame ones, dropping some. In all, the sample yields approximately 110,000 clones. Sequencing input: PBMCs. Every receptor here comes from a man aged 18 to 29 in good health and CMV-seronegative.

The rearrangement joins TRBV6-6 to TRBJ2-7; D may be TRBD2 (6 bases). The ends were cut back, 10 bases at V and 5 bases at J, with 15 bases in the middle. This CDR3 region has 12 residues. Germline values: CDR1 MNHNY, CDR2 SVGAGI (reference sequence). CDR3 coding DNA: TGTGCCACCAAAAGCGGGTTAAACGAGCAGTACTTC. It specifies CATKSGLNEQYF.

The chain links TRBV6-5 to TRBJ2-1; 9 bases align to TRBD2. The J segment lost 8 bases and the V segment lost 7 bases, leaving 12 bases of the junction unmatched. CDR3 length equals 15 residues. Germline V gene sequence: CDR1 MNHEY, CDR2 SVGAGI. The CDR3 DNA reads TGTGCCAGCACTCCTCCGGGACTAGCAAGCTATGAGCAGTTCTTC. This codes for CASTPPGLASYEQFF.

The gene calls are TRBV2 and TRBJ2-3; D uncertain. V was pared by 6 bases and J by 8 bases, with 12 bases between. Germline CDR1 is SNHLY and CDR2 is FYNNEI. This CDR3 has 12 residues. In DNA, the CDR3 is TGTGCCAGCAGCCATAAACCGGGTACGCAGTATTTT. As protein: CASSHKPGTQYF.

The chain has TRBV28 and TRBJ2-7, with TRBD2 identical over 10 bases. Germline V CDR1 and CDR2: MDHEN, SYDVKM. V dropped 5 bases and J dropped 7; count of bases not matched to a gene: 5. This CDR3 has 13 residues. The CDR3 is CASSLAGVREQYF. In nucleotides, the CDR3 is TGTGCCAGCAGTCTAGCGGGGGTAAGGGAGCAGTACTTC.

This sequence joins TRBV11-2 and TRBJ2-5; TRBD2 matches at 10 bases. This CDR3 has 14 amino acids. Germline lookup yields CDR1 SGHAT and CDR2 FQNNGV. With V trimmed by 4 bases and J by 3 bases, 2 bases remained unmatched. The CDR3 here is CASSYLAGEETQYF. The CDR3 nucleotides are TGTGCCAGCAGCTATCTAGCGGGGGAAGAGACCCAGTACTTC.

This chain joins TRBV28 and TRBJ1-5; the match to TRBD1 covers 8 bases. Germline V gives CDR1 MDHEN, CDR2 SYDVKM. The V and J ends lost 5 bases and 4 bases, in that order; junction bases with no gene match: 1. The CDR3 loop spans 13 amino acids. The CDR3 nucleotides are TGTGCCAGCAGTGACAGGGGAAATCAGCCCCAGCATTTT. This codes for CASSDRGNQPQHF. Complete variable domain (other parts from reference TRBV28 and TRBJ1-5): DVKVTQSSRYLVKRTGEKVFLECVQDMDHENMFWYRQDPGLGLRLIYFSYDVKMKEKGDIPEGYSVSREKKERFSLILESASTNQTSMYLCASSDRGNQPQHFGDGTRLSIL.

The chain joins TRBV7-9 to TRBJ2-3; weak D call: TRBD2 (7 bases). Germline values: CDR1 SEHNR, CDR2 FQNEAQ (reference sequence). With 5 bases removed from V and 4 bases from J, the gap between germline ends came to 16 bases. This CDR3 spans 15 amino acids. The CDR3 coding sequence is TGTGCCAGCAGCCCACGGGGGGCGCTTCCAGATACGCAGTATTTT. This encodes CASSPRGALPDTQYF. The entire variable domain, with the rest obtained from reference TRBV7-9 and TRBJ2-3, is as follows: DTGVSQNPRHKITKRGQNVTFRCDPISEHNRLYWYRQTLGQGPEFLTYFQNEAQLEKSRLLSDRFSAERPKGSFSTLEIQRTEQGDSAMYLCASSPRGALPDTQYFGPGTRLTVL.

This chain connects TRBV2 to TRBJ2-1; 11 bases are shared with TRBD1. The CDR3 length is 15 residues. The germline gives CDR1 SNHLY, CDR2 FYNNEI. The junction had 8 bases not matched to a gene; V was cut back by 8 bases and J by 5 bases. CDR3 in amino acids: CASESLGQGDNEQFF. DNA for the CDR3: TGTGCCAGCGAGAGCTTGGGACAGGGGGACAATGAGCAGTTCTTC. Full variable domain (rest looked up from reference TRBV2 and TRBJ2-1): EPEVTQTPSHQVTQMGQEVILRCVPISNHLYFYWYRQILGQKVEFLVSFYNNEISEKSEIFDDQFSVERPDGSNFTLKIRSTKLEDSAMYFCASESLGQGDNEQFFGPGTRLTVL.

V and J are TRBV11-2 and TRBJ2-3, with D possibly TRBD2 on 6 matching bases. The germline V and J ends were trimmed by 0 bases and 3 bases, with 13 bases remaining between them. The CDR3 is made up of 16 amino acids. Germline V lookup: CDR1 SGHAT, CDR2 FQNNGV. The CDR3 loop is CASSLETRDMTDTQYF. Here the CDR3 DNA reads TGTGCCAGCAGCTTAGAGACTAGGGATATGACAGATACGCAGTATTTT.

CDR3: CASSSTGSSYEQYF. The CDR3 DNA reads as TGTGCCAGCAGTTCGACAGGGAGCTCCTACGAGCAGTACTTC. The J gene is TRBJ2-5, the V gene TRBV6-5; 7 positions agree with TRBD1. TRBJ2-7 explains the end of the DNA better; the J call may be wrong. The CDR3 extends over 14 amino acids. CDR1 is MNHEY, CDR2 SVGAGI, per germline.

The chain uses TRBV10-3 and TRBJ2-7; TRBD2 matches 11 bases. The germline V gene has CDR1 ENHRY and CDR2 SYGVKD. Trimming at V came to 3 bases and at J to 2 bases, leaving 3 bases not matched to a gene. This CDR3 spans 15 amino acids. In DNA form, the CDR3 reads TGTGCCATCAGTGAAAGACTAGCGGGAACCTACGAGCAGTACTTC. This gives the protein CAISERLAGTYEQYF.

This chain uses TRBV7-9 with TRBJ1-6; the match to TRBD1 covers 11 bases. Germline CDR1 and CDR2: SEHNR and FQNEAQ (reference sequence). V gave up 4 bases and J gave up 10 bases; unmatched junction bases: 12. This CDR3 has 17 residues. The CDR3 nucleotides are TGTGCCAGCAGCTCCTCCGGGACAGGGGGTAATCGGTCACCCCTCCACTTT. Translation: CASSSSGTGGNRSPLHF.

The rearrangement links TRBV6-1 to TRBJ1-1; 7 positions match TRBD1. CDR3 length equals 12 residues. V lost 6 bases and J lost 11; bases outside the gene matches: 9. The V gene's germline CDR1 is MNHNS and CDR2 SASEGT. DNA for the CDR3: TGTGCCAGCAGCCCGACAGGGTTTAGTGCTTTCTTT. Protein sequence: CASSPTGFSAFF.

The gene calls are TRBV27 and TRBJ2-6; possibly TRBD2 for D (7 bases). The CDR3 has 18 residues. The V gene's germline CDR1 is MNHEY and CDR2 SMNVEV (reference sequence). V dropped 2 bases and J dropped 2 bases, with 16 bases sitting between them. The CDR3 loop reads CASSLQGGRAAGANVLTF. CDR3 sequence (DNA): TGTGCCAGCAGTTTACAAGGGGGGAGGGCAGCTGGGGCCAACGTCCTGACTTTC.

The chain uses TRBV10-1 and TRBJ2-5, with TRBD2 identical over 7 bases. The junction had 7 bases not matched to a gene; V was cut back by 1 base and J by 2 bases. The CDR3 has 16 residues. Germline V gene data show CDR1 as WNHNN and CDR2 as SYGVQD (reference sequence). The CDR3 region has the DNA TGCGCCAGCAGTGAGTTTGTCCTCGGGGGGCAAGAGACCCAGTACTTC. Amino acids: CASSEFVLGGQETQYF.

The V call is TRBV7-9, the J call TRBJ2-1, with 9 nucleotides matching TRBD1. The CDR3 runs 15 residues. Germline values: CDR1 SEHNR, CDR2 FQNEAQ (reference sequence). Losses at the gene ends were 0 bases for V and 6 bases for J; bases not matched to a gene: 3. CDR3 sequence: CASSLARTGVNEQFF. For the CDR3, the DNA is TGTGCCAGCAGCTTAGCCCGGACAGGGGTCAATGAGCAGTTCTTC.

The gene calls are TRBV28 and TRBJ1-2; the D gene is possibly TRBD1 (5 bases). Germline lookup yields CDR1 MDHEN and CDR2 SYDVKM. V lost 6 bases and J 3 bases, leaving 5 bases between the germline ends. The length of the CDR3 is 11 residues. The CDR3 DNA reads as TGTGCCAGCAGGACAGACTATGGCTACACCTTC. Amino acid sequence: CASRTDYGYTF.

This sequence joins TRBV5-4 and TRBJ1-1, with TRBD1 matching 10 bases. The CDR3 is 15 residues long. Germline CDR1 SGHNT, CDR2 YYREEE (reference sequence). V trimming: 10 bases; J trimming: 1 base; junction bases outside the gene matches: 10. The CDR3 DNA follows: TGTGCCTCCCGACCGACAGGGGGCTGGAACACTGAAGCTTTCTTT. This translates into CASRPTGGWNTEAFF.

The chain joins TRBV9 to TRBJ1-1; 10 bases agree with TRBD1. J lost 0 bases, V lost 0 bases, and 5 bases had no gene match. The CDR3 contains 17 residues. Germline V gene lookup returns CDR1 SGDLS and CDR2 YYNGEE. CDR3 in amino acids: CASSVDGTGAMNTEAFF. CDR3 DNA sequence: TGTGCCAGCAGCGTAGACGGGACAGGGGCGATGAACACTGAAGCTTTCTTT.

The V and J genes are TRBV15 and TRBJ2-1; 13 nucleotides agree with TRBD2. CDR1 and CDR2 (germline): LNHNV, YYDKDF (reference sequence). The CDR3 has 16 residues. V was pared by 3 bases and J by 6 bases, with 5 bases of the junction left unmatched. This CDR3 is CATSSPWTSGSNEQFF. In nucleotides, the CDR3 is TGTGCCACCAGCAGTCCTTGGACTAGCGGGAGCAATGAGCAGTTCTTC.

This chain links TRBV30 with TRBJ1-1, with D perhaps matching TRBD1 (6 bases). CDR1 and CDR2 (germline): GTSNPN, SVGIG (reference sequence). The CDR3 loop spans 20 amino acids. V dropped 6 bases and J dropped 6 bases, with 38 bases sitting between them. This chain's CDR3 is CACSAARVLTRGGNAAEAFF. The CDR3 coding sequence is TGTGCCTGCTCAGCGGCCCGGGTCTTGACTAGGGGGGGGAATGCTGCTGAAGCTTTCTTT.

The chain links TRBV30 to TRBJ1-1, with unresolved D. V lost 7 bases and J 0 bases, leaving 12 bases between the germline ends. CDR3 length: 13 amino acids. CDR1 GTSNPN and CDR2 SVGIG come from the germline V gene (reference sequence). CDR3 sequence reads: CASRRMVNTEAFF. The CDR3 DNA follows: TGTGCCTCGAGGAGGATGGTGAACACTGAAGCTTTCTTT. Drawing the rest from reference TRBV30 and TRBJ1-1, the complete variable domain is SQTIHQWPATLVQPVGSPLSLECTVEGTSNPNLYWYRQAAGRGLQLLFYSVGIGQISSEVPQNLSASRPQDRQFILSSKKLLLSDSGFYLCASRRMVNTEAFFGQGTRLTVV.

The CDR3 DNA reads as TGTGCCAGCAGCCCTAAAAACATTCAGTACTTC. This sequence encodes CASSPKNIQYF. This chain joins TRBV11-2 and TRBJ2-4; unclear D gene. The germline gives CDR1 SGHAT, CDR2 FQNNGV. V was trimmed by 5 bases and J by 4 bases, leaving 3 bases between them. This CDR3 spans 11 amino acids.

The CDR3 is CASSVSGTGSEKLFF. The CDR3 DNA reads as TGTGCCAGCAGTGTTTCCGGGACAGGGTCCGAAAAACTGTTTTTT. The chain uses TRBV6-6 and TRBJ1-4, with 9 bases matching TRBD1. This CDR3 is built from 15 residues. Germline-derived CDR1 and CDR2 are MNHNY and SVGAGI (reference sequence). The V gene end was trimmed by 5 bases and the J gene end by 8 bases; junction bases not matched to a gene: 9.